Below are 23 T cell receptor beta chains sequenced from a single sample in a study of CD8 T cells in Susac syndrome. cDNA came from 0.5 to 1 ug RNA primed by random hexamers. TCRdb re-called the immunoSEQ multiplex PCR reads through MiXCR, storing one row per CDR3 protein. The table has about 22,000 distinct CDR3 sequences, around 94% seen once. Sample: CD8+ T cells from PBMCs. The receptor source for this set is a human donor in good health.

The V call is TRBV4-3, the J call TRBJ2-1, with 10 positions matching TRBD2. CDR1 and CDR2 (germline): LGHNA, YSLEER. After removal of 3 bases from V and 7 bases from J, the junction contained 6 bases not matched to a gene. This CDR3 region has 15 residues. CDR3: CASSQGSGGPNEQFF. CDR3 nucleotide sequence: TGCGCCAGCAGCCAGGGTAGCGGGGGGCCTAATGAGCAGTTCTTC.

CDR3 loop: CASSEGRQGRGYTF. For the CDR3, the DNA is TGTGCCAGCAGTGAGGGAAGGCAGGGAAGGGGCTACACCTTC. The genes are TRBV6-1 and TRBJ1-2, with D possibly TRBD1 on 5 matching bases. Trimming removed 3 bases at V and 8 bases at J, with 16 bases between. CDR1 is MNHNS and CDR2 is SASEGT in the germline V gene. The CDR3 is made up of 14 amino acids.

In nucleotides, the CDR3 is TGTGCCAGCACGTCCGGGTTTCGGGGGAAGAAGCAGTACTTC. Translated, it gives CASTSGFRGKKQYF. The chain combines TRBV6-5 with TRBJ2-7, with D perhaps TRBD2 (6 bases). Germline V CDR1 and CDR2: MNHEY, SVGAGI. Trimming stripped 7 bases from V and 8 bases from J, with 21 bases between. The CDR3 runs 14 residues.

The chain carries TRBV19 and TRBJ2-1; 8 bases line up with TRBD1. The V gene end was trimmed by 5 bases and the J gene end by 3 bases; junction bases not matched to a gene: 3. Germline values: CDR1 LNHDA, CDR2 SQIVND (reference sequence). This CDR3 has 14 amino acids. The CDR3 sequence is CASSPTGDYNEQFF. The CDR3 nucleotides read TGTGCCAGTAGTCCGACAGGGGACTACAATGAGCAGTTCTTC.

The chain employs TRBV20-1 and TRBJ1-2; D remains ambiguous. The ends were cut back, 6 bases at V and 3 bases at J, with 11 bases in the middle. This CDR3 has 12 residues. Germline CDR1 DFQATT, CDR2 SNEGSKA (reference sequence). The CDR3 DNA is TGCAGTGCGTCTGGACTCGACTATGGCTACACCTTC. Translation: CSASGLDYGYTF.

The rearrangement links TRBV7-7 to TRBJ2-7; the D call may be TRBD1 or TRBD2 (5 bases each). Trimming stripped 3 bases from V and 2 bases from J, with 8 bases between. The CDR3 consists of 13 residues. Germline CDR1 and CDR2: SSHAT and FNYEAQ (reference sequence). The CDR3 DNA reads TGTGCCAGCAGCTTGGGGGAGACCTACGAGCAGTACTTC. Translation: CASSLGETYEQYF.

In its sample, this clonotype was seen once. V usage is TRBV15 and J usage is TRBJ1-1, with D uncertain. V was clipped by 0 bases and J by 3 bases, with 8 bases between them. The germline gives CDR1 LNHNV, CDR2 YYDKDF (reference sequence). This CDR3 is 14 amino acids long. The CDR3 is CATSRDRQYTEAFF. The CDR3 coding sequence is TGTGCCACCAGCAGAGATAGGCAGTACACTGAAGCTTTCTTT.

This sequence joins TRBV13 and TRBJ2-7, with 9 bases matching TRBD1. Germline loops: CDR1 PRHDT, CDR2 FYEKMQ (reference sequence). Unmatched junction bases numbered 1, after V lost 0 bases and J lost 1 base. The CDR3 totals 15 residues. In nucleotides, the CDR3 is TGTGCCAGCAGCTTAGGGACAGGGGGGTCCTACGAGCAGTACTTC. Its protein product is CASSLGTGGSYEQYF.

The chain uses TRBV18 and TRBJ2-7; no definite D call. Trimming left V 6 bases short and J 5 bases short, with 11 bases between. The CDR3 runs 12 residues. Germline CDR1 is KGHSH and CDR2 is LQKENI. The CDR3 DNA sequence: TGTGCCAGCTCCTCCGGGTCCGACGAGCAGTACTTC. Protein sequence: CASSSGSDEQYF.

The chain combines TRBV27 with TRBJ2-7; 7 bases are shared with TRBD1. The V gene's germline CDR1 is MNHEY and CDR2 SMNVEV (reference sequence). This CDR3 region has 14 residues. Trimming took 4 bases from V and 3 from J; bases not matched to a gene: 6. Here the CDR3 reads CASSSTGANYEQYF. For the CDR3, the DNA is TGTGCCAGCAGTTCCACAGGGGCCAACTACGAGCAGTACTTC.

This clonotype has a handful of counts. The chain joins TRBV4-3 to TRBJ1-5, with 8 bases fitting TRBD1. Germline-derived CDR1 and CDR2 are LGHNA and YSLEER. CDR3 length: 15 amino acids. The V and J ends lost 1 base and 2 bases, in that order; junction bases with no gene match: 1. This CDR3 reads CASSQGTGRNQPQHF. The CDR3 nucleotides read TGCGCCAGCAGCCAAGGGACAGGGCGCAATCAGCCCCAGCATTTT.

This sequence joins TRBV19 and TRBJ2-1; TRBD1 matches at 7 bases. Germline V gene sequence: CDR1 LNHDA, CDR2 SQIVND (reference sequence). This CDR3 region has 14 residues. The ends lost 6 bases at V and 7 bases at J; junction bases unmatched: 9. CDR3 protein: CASSLLTGFNEQFF. CDR3 coding DNA: TGTGCCAGTAGCCTTCTGACAGGGTTTAATGAGCAGTTCTTC.

The V and J genes are TRBV11-2 and TRBJ2-1; 14 bases align to TRBD2. CDR3 length: 16 amino acids. V shed 1 base and J 8 bases; nucleotides not matched to a gene: 4. The V gene's germline CDR1 is SGHAT and CDR2 FQNNGV. The CDR3 protein is CASSLGGLAGGDEQFF. The CDR3 DNA is TGTGCCAGCAGCTTAGGAGGACTAGCGGGGGGCGATGAGCAGTTCTTC.

The rearrangement links TRBV19 to TRBJ2-7, with D unclear. Trimming took 11 bases from V and 3 from J, leaving 11 bases between them. This CDR3 is 11 amino acids long. The germline CDR1 and CDR2 sequences are LNHDA and SQIVND (reference sequence). The CDR3 DNA reads as TGTGCCGTCCACTCCGGCTACGAGCAGTACTTC. It translates to CAVHSGYEQYF.

V gene TRBV15 combines with J gene TRBJ1-2; D gene unclear. The CDR3 has 15 residues. Germline V gene data show CDR1 as LNHNV and CDR2 as YYDKDF (reference sequence). V was shortened by 0 bases and J by 3 bases, with 11 bases between the two germline ends. The CDR3 reads CATSRDLSTDYGYTF. For the CDR3, the DNA is TGTGCCACCAGCAGAGATCTTTCGACGGACTATGGCTACACCTTC.

The chain couples TRBV12-3 or TRBV12-4 to TRBJ2-5; D is perhaps TRBD1 (6 bases). This CDR3 spans 13 amino acids. The ends were cut back, 6 bases at V and 4 bases at J, with 12 bases in the middle. The CDR3 reads CASSLEGGETQYF. The CDR3 nucleotides are TGTGCCAGCAGCCTTGAAGGGGGAGAGACCCAGTACTTC.

This chain links TRBV6-5 with TRBJ1-1; D unresolved. Germline assignment: CDR1 MNHEY and CDR2 SVGAGI. The CDR3 totals 13 residues. V lost 5 bases and J lost 5, with 12 bases in between. The CDR3 nucleotides are TGTGCCAGCAGTCCCGGTCGTAGTACTGAAGCTTTCTTT. This sequence encodes CASSPGRSTEAFF.

This rearrangement joins TRBV6-4 to TRBJ2-2; D gene ambiguous. Germline lookup yields CDR1 MRHNA and CDR2 SNTAGT. The CDR3 extends over 15 amino acids. V was cut by 2 bases and J by 6 bases, with 13 bases left in between. CDR3 sequence reads: CASSDGRGGSGELFF. The CDR3 DNA is TGTGCCAGCAGTGACGGACGCGGCGGTTCCGGGGAGCTGTTTTTT.

The gene calls are TRBV18 and TRBJ2-1; D may be TRBD2 (6 bases). Germline loops: CDR1 KGHSH, CDR2 LQKENI. CDR3 length equals 16 residues. V gave up 3 bases and J gave up 3 bases, with 15 bases separating them. The CDR3 region has the DNA TGTGCCAGCTCACCGGAGGGGCAGGGTTACTACAATGAGCAGTTCTTC. Translating gives CASSPEGQGYYNEQFF.

The chain has TRBV4-3 and TRBJ2-3, with 8 nucleotides matching TRBD1. Germline values: CDR1 LGHNA, CDR2 YSLEER. This CDR3 has 19 residues. With V trimmed by 3 bases and J by 1 base, 15 bases remained unmatched. The CDR3 sequence is CASSQDPQGAFGGTDTQYF. CDR3 coding DNA: TGCGCCAGCAGCCAGGATCCCCAGGGGGCCTTCGGGGGCACAGATACGCAGTATTTT.

The rearrangement uses TRBV10-3 and TRBJ1-3, with D tentatively TRBD1 (5 bases). Trimming took 8 bases from V and 5 from J, leaving 13 bases between them. CDR1 and CDR2 (germline): ENHRY, SYGVKD. There are 13 residues in the CDR3. This chain's CDR3 is CAIRRDARNTIYF. CDR3 in DNA: TGTGCCATCCGCCGGGACGCCCGAAACACCATATATTTT.

CDR3 DNA sequence: TGTGCCAGCAGCCCGCCGGGGTTCCGGTATGGAAACACCATATATTTT. This gives the protein CASSPPGFRYGNTIYF. The chain links TRBV7-9 to TRBJ1-3; D not certain. Trimming shortened V by 5 bases and J by 3 bases, and 17 bases separated the two germline ends. Germline assignment: CDR1 SEHNR and CDR2 FQNEAQ (reference sequence). The CDR3 runs 16 residues.

This clonotype was seen more than once but under ten times. V is TRBV7-8 and J is TRBJ2-3, with D perhaps assigned TRBD1 or TRBD2 (6 bases each). The V and J ends lost 5 bases and 1 base respectively, with 19 bases between them. Per germline, CDR1 SGHVS and CDR2 FQNEAQ. The CDR3 consists of 17 residues. CDR3 residues: CASSPRRGPGGTDTQYF. CDR3 nucleotides: TGTGCCAGCAGCCCGAGACGGGGGCCCGGTGGCACAGATACGCAGTATTTT.